This T cell receptor (beta chain) was captured by sequencing in a study of cytomegalovirus exposure and HLA in healthy donors. Study-level background: Out of roughly 200 million T cells, an earlier analysis found fewer than 140 million unique TCR beta sequences in total. In an early release, HLA-typed donors contributed some 88 million unique TCR sequences. Overall study results and limits: Both high specificity and high sensitivity reportedly marked the classifier's diagnosis of cytomegalovirus status.

PCR was performed using 60 Vbeta and 13 Jbeta primers. Sequencing was performed with immunoSEQ multiplex PCR; in TCRdb, only in-frame clones are kept and a portion is missing. Of fewer than 40,000 clones listed, about two thirds are singletons. Healthy donors of bone marrow made up the group. Germline CDR1 is LNHDA and CDR2 is SQIVND (reference sequence). The CDR3 runs to 16 residues. Losses at the gene ends were 4 bases for V and 0 bases for J; bases not matched to a gene: 6. Remarks on this clone: What it binds is unknown.

This TCR came from a man aged 35 to 55 in good health and CMV-seropositive. The sequencing sample was made of PBMCs. V is TRBV19 and J is TRBJ2-1; 7 nucleotides match TRBD1. The CDR3 nucleotides are TGTGCCAGTAGTACCCGGGACAGCAGCTCCTACAATGAGCAGTTCTTC. Encoded protein: CASSTRDSSSYNEQFF.